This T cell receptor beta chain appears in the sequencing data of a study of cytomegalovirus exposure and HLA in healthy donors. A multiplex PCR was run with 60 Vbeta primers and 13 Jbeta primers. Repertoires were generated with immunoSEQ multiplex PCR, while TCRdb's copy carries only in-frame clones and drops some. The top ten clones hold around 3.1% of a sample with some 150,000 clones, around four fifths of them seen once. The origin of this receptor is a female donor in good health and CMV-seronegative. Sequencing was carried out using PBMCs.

The DNA of the CDR3 is TGTGCCAGTTCCGACAGGGCCCGCGAGCAGTACTTC. Protein product: CASSDRAREQYF. This chain joins TRBV19 and TRBJ2-7, with 7 nucleotides matching TRBD1. The CDR3 extends over 12 amino acids. The J segment lost 6 bases and the V segment lost 8 bases, leaving 7 bases of the junction unmatched. Germline CDR1 is LNHDA and CDR2 is SQIVND (reference sequence).